This paragraph covers one T cell receptor beta chain sequence. The data derive from a study of human T cells and chemical hapten exposure. TCRdb re-called the RACE reads through MiXCR, storing one row per CDR3 protein. The sample includes some 180,000 distinct CDR3 sequences, under 25% of them seen just once. The sample's time point: patch test 3, about 24 weeks after DPC sensitization. Treatment of the sample: therapeutic diphenylcyclopropenone sensitization with weekly scalp DPC. This CDR3 is 13 amino acids long. V was shortened by 7 bases and J by 4 bases, with 14 bases between the two germline ends.

Sequencing used whole blood, obtained in connection with sensitization to the hapten diphenylcyclopropenone (DPC). The clonotype originates from a woman aged 40 to 50 with alopecia areata. Some clones in this sample may be carry-over from other donors' samples. The rearrangement joins TRBV12-3 or TRBV12-4 to TRBJ2-7, with D possibly matching TRBD1 (7 bases). The CDR3 DNA follows: TGTGCCAGCAAAGGGGGCGGGGTGTACGAGCAGTACTTC. The encoded protein is CASKGGGVYEQYF.